This TCR beta chain came from a study of cytomegalovirus exposure and HLA in healthy donors. Study-level results: TCR beta chain V- and J-gene trimming was linked, in a later analysis, to a missense variant in DCLRE1C. Later work found that TCR association rates differed between HLA loci; DRB1 had the most and HLA-C the fewest.

The donors comprised healthy bone marrow donors. This CDR3 region has 15 residues. Germline assignment: CDR1 MNHEY and CDR2 SVGAGI. About this clone: What it binds is unknown. The junction and the germline gene differ at one end; a read error may be behind it.

A multiplex PCR was run with 60 Vbeta primers and 13 Jbeta primers. Measured with immunoSEQ multiplex PCR; TCRdb has only the in-frame clones, and not every one. The listing records 55,000 to 85,000 clones. The sequence derives from a female donor in good health and CMV-seropositive. Material: PBMCs. The chain uses TRBV6-5 and TRBJ1-1; 7 bases match TRBD1. The CDR3, as DNA: TGTGCCAGCAGTAGAGAAGACAGGGTTGGCACTGAAGATTTCTTT. It encodes CASSREDRVGTEDFF.